A single sample gave rise to the 3 T cell receptor beta chains below, sequenced in a study of blood T cell repertoires in COVID-19. Produced via immunoSEQ multiplex PCR; TCRdb's table is partial and in-frame only. The sample lists about 230,000 clones, 75% to 85% occurring once. The sample taken for sequencing was peripheral blood. Receptor source: a woman aged 30 to 39 with COVID-19, enrolled during active disease.

The chain recombines TRBV4-2 with TRBJ2-3, with TRBD2 identical over 13 bases. This CDR3 is 18 amino acids long. Looked up from germline, CDR1 is LGHNA and CDR2 is YNFKEQ. V shed 4 bases, J shed 4 bases, and the junction held 11 bases outside the gene matches. CDR3 residues: CASSPRTSGSPGADTQYF. CDR3 DNA sequence: TGTGCCAGCAGCCCTCGGACTAGCGGGAGCCCAGGCGCAGATACGCAGTATTTT.

The rearrangement joins TRBV5-6 to TRBJ1-5; the D gene is possibly TRBD1 (6 bases). Trimming shortened V by 1 base and J by 7 bases, and 18 bases separated the two germline ends. Germline V gene data show CDR1 as SGHDT and CDR2 as YYEEEE. The CDR3 is 16 residues long. The CDR3 sequence is CASSLPVGGGHQPQHF. The CDR3 DNA follows: TGTGCCAGCAGCTTGCCCGTGGGAGGGGGGCACCAGCCCCAGCATTTT.

V gene TRBV9 combines with J gene TRBJ2-2; D is uncertain. V was clipped by 4 bases and J by 4 bases, with 14 bases between them. This CDR3 has 15 residues. Germline V gene lookup returns CDR1 SGDLS and CDR2 YYNGEE. In DNA form, the CDR3 reads TGTGCCAGCAGCCCCCCCTTCCCCGGCACCGGGGAGCTGTTTTTT. This encodes CASSPPFPGTGELFF.